A selection of T cell receptor beta chains follows, all from one sample in a study of blood T cell repertoires in COVID-19. Clones were sequenced by immunoSEQ multiplex PCR, and TCRdb holds only the in-frame ones, with some missing. The repertoire includes 250,000 to 300,000 clones, over 65% of them detected once, and about 3.5% sits in the top ten. Specimen: peripheral blood. Receptors were obtained from a woman at least 80 years old with acute or convalescent COVID-19. Both conserved end residues are part of each CDR3.

v_call	cdr3_aa
TRBV2	CASVPEINNEQFF
TRBV6-1	CASSDAAAYGYTF
TRBV11-3	CASSIRETWETQYF
TRBV4-3	CASSQDPGSTHTEAFF
TRBV6-5	CASSYLAGGTYEQYF
TRBV27	CAISPPECYGYTF
TRBV18	CASSTRTSSQETQYF
TRBV6-6	CASSPNGGTGTGYGYTF
TRBV5-4	CASSPPGSPNTGELFF
TRBV30	CAWTPLGEEAFF
TRBV9	CASSEGQGVSGNTIYF
TRBV12-5	CASGLMRPRNYGYTF
TRBV27	CASSLLGLSTDTQYF
TRBV7-2	CASSLEAGGPNEQYF
TRBV7-9	CASSVQGAANYGYTF
TRBV12-3/TRBV12-4	CASSRGYGYTF
TRBV27	CASSLTLLRNNSPLHF
TRBV2	CASMAGTGGLDEQYF
TRBV9	CASSPHRTGRSSDTQYF
TRBV5-6	CASSLGSHGYTF
TRBV11-2	CASSPRTGDTGELFF
TRBV4-1	CASTGGGLNEQFF
TRBV6-5	CATTPGREGNTEAFF
TRBV5-4	CASSSQGDTEAFF
TRBV11-3	CASSLNQGATEAFF
TRBV2	CASTGDRGDGYTF
TRBV19	CASSILPTESSYNEQFF